This T cell receptor beta chain was observed in a study of T cell responses to AZD1222 COVID-19 vaccine. V lost 6 bases and J lost 0, with 8 bases in between. Germline lookup yields CDR1 SNHLY and CDR2 FYNNEI. This CDR3 contains 14 residues. On this clone itself: Its target is unknown.

TCRdb's copy holds only in-frame clones and misses some; the assay was immunoSEQ multiplex PCR. The data hold roughly 150,000 clones, with around 90% observed a single time. Study results and caveats: Spike-specific TCR breadth and depth rose after two AZD1222 doses. Repertoires were obtained only post-peak T cell response. Donors in the cohort were predominantly white British and more often female, and clonal diversity was possibly underestimated.

The sample in question was peripheral blood, obtained on day 0 of AZD1222 vaccination. This sequence originates from an adult in good health. V and J are TRBV2 and TRBJ2-2; D ambiguous. The chain's CDR3 is CASRVVANTGELFF. In DNA, the CDR3 is TGTGCCAGCAGGGTCGTCGCGAACACCGGGGAGCTGTTTTTT.